These T cell receptor beta chains were read from a single sample in a study of blood T cell repertoires in COVID-19. Sequenced by immunoSEQ multiplex PCR; TCRdb stores in-frame clones only, minus some. The data contain some 77,000 clones, around 85% of them singletons. The sequenced material came from peripheral blood. All receptors derive from a man between 65 and 85 years old with acute or convalescent COVID-19. Each CDR3 is given with its conserved first and last residue. Fields, in order: clone size, D gene, CDR3 length, V gene, J gene, CDR3 DNA, CDR3 protein. A D gene is named only where the DNA matches it firmly. Only part of the rows carry a size: once, few, many, or a class if the clone is expanded.

few	TRBD1	14	TRBV7-9	TRBJ1-6	TGTGCCAGCAGCTTAGGGACAGGGGACTCACCCCTCCACTTT	CASSLGTGDSPLHF
NA	TRBD2	16	TRBV29-1	TRBJ2-5	TGCAGCGTTGGGAGTTCTAGCGGGAGAGACCAAGAGACCCAGTACTTC	CSVGSSSGRDQETQYF
once	NA	14	TRBV6-2/TRBV6-3	TRBJ2-3	TGTGCCAGCAGTTACTCGGTGGCCACAGATACGCAGTATTTT	CASSYSVATDTQYF
NA	TRBD1	14	TRBV5-1	TRBJ2-7	TGCGCCAGCAGCCAGGGACAGGGGGCTTACGAGCAGTACTTC	CASSQGQGAYEQYF
NA	NA	13	TRBV6-2/TRBV6-3	TRBJ2-1	TGTGCCAGCAGTTACGTAAGGGGAGGTGAGCAGTTCTTC	CASSYVRGGEQFF
NA	NA	15	TRBV24-1	TRBJ2-2	TGTGCCACCAGCGCCCAGGACTCTGGCACCGGGGAGCTGTTTTTT	CATSAQDSGTGELFF
NA	TRBD1	15	TRBV5-1	TRBJ1-4	TGCGCCAGCAGCACCATTACAGGGGGGGGTGAAAAACTGTTTTTT	CASSTITGGGEKLFF
NA	TRBD1	15	TRBV7-8	TRBJ1-2	TGTGCCAGCAGCTTAGGGACAGGGGGTAACTATGGCTACACCTTC	CASSLGTGGNYGYTF
NA	TRBD1	15	TRBV20-1	TRBJ1-1	TGCAGTGCTAGTCACCGTCTCAGGGGGCCGAGTGAAGCTTTCTTT	CSASHRLRGPSEAFF
NA	TRBD1	16	TRBV2	TRBJ1-5	TGTGCCAGCAGTGAATATGGGGACAGAGACAATCAGCCCCAGCATTTT	CASSEYGDRDNQPQHF
once	TRBD1	15	TRBV30	TRBJ1-1	TGTGCCTGGGGGACAGGGGGCGTCAAAAACACTGAAGCTTTCTTT	CAWGTGGVKNTEAFF
NA	NA	16	TRBV9	TRBJ2-5	TGTGCCAGCAGCGTAGTAGGGTCATCGGCGGGGGAGACCCAGTACTTC	CASSVVGSSAGETQYF
NA	NA	13	TRBV29-1	TRBJ1-1	TGCAGCGTTGATACAGGATCGGTTACCGAAGCTTTCTTT	CSVDTGSVTEAFF
NA	NA	16	TRBV30	TRBJ2-2	TGTGCCTGGAGCTCCGTAAGCCAGGAGGAGGCCGGGGAGCTGTTTTTT	CAWSSVSQEEAGELFF
NA	NA	15	TRBV5-4	TRBJ2-5	TGTGCCAGCAGCTTGGGCAGGGGATACCAAGAGACCCAGTACTTC	CASSLGRGYQETQYF
NA	TRBD2	15	TRBV11-2	TRBJ2-5	TGTGCCAGCAGCTTAGACGCTAGCGGGAGTGAGACCCAGTACTTC	CASSLDASGSETQYF
NA	TRBD1	13	TRBV29-1	TRBJ2-3	TGCAGCGCTCCGGGACAGGGCACAGATACGCAGTATTTT	CSAPGQGTDTQYF
NA	NA	18	TRBV21-1	TRBJ1-3	TGTGCCAGCAGCAAAAGCCCCTTAACCGGGTCTTCTGGAAACACCATATATTTT	CASSKSPLTGSSGNTIYF
NA	NA	13	TRBV7-9	TRBJ2-7	TGTGCCAGCAGCTTAGTTACGGGAAGCGAGCAGTACTTC	CASSLVTGSEQYF
NA	NA	12	TRBV3-1/TRBV3-2	TRBJ2-5	TGTGCCGTAATAAGGGAGGTGGAGACCCAGTACTTC	CAVIREVETQYF
NA	NA	14	TRBV27	TRBJ1-1	TGTGCCAGCAGCCCACAAGCAGGGCACACTGAAGCTTTCTTT	CASSPQAGHTEAFF
NA	NA	15	TRBV7-8	TRBJ2-1	TGTGCCAGCAGCGCTTCCGTGGGACACTACAATGAGCAGTTCTTC	CASSASVGHYNEQFF
NA	TRBD2	13	TRBV30	TRBJ2-3	TGTGCCTGGAGACTAGCGGGAACAGATACGCAGTATTTT	CAWRLAGTDTQYF
NA	NA	13	TRBV30	TRBJ2-5	TGTGCCTGGAGTGTACGAGCCGAAGAGACCCAGTACTTC	CAWSVRAEETQYF
few	NA	17	TRBV28	TRBJ2-1	TGTGCCAGCAGTTTATCTAGGACATCGAGCTCCTACAATGAGCAGTTCTTC	CASSLSRTSSSYNEQFF
NA	TRBD2	16	TRBV19	TRBJ2-1	TGTGCCAGTAAGACTAGCGCCTTTCGCTCCTACAATGAGCAGTTCTTC	CASKTSAFRSYNEQFF
NA	NA	15	TRBV6-6	TRBJ1-2	TGTGCCAGCAGTTACTCGAACGCCAGGAACTATGGCTACACCTTC	CASSYSNARNYGYTF
NA	TRBD1	15	TRBV29-1	TRBJ1-1	TGCAGCGTTGAAGGGACAGGAGCACTGAACACTGAAGCTTTCTTT	CSVEGTGALNTEAFF
NA	NA	15	TRBV4-1	TRBJ2-7	TGCGCCAGCAGCCAAGAGGGGGCGCGAGGCTACGAGCAGTACTTC	CASSQEGARGYEQYF
NA	NA	14	TRBV6-5	TRBJ1-4	TGTGCCAGCATATTCTCAGGGACTAATGAAAAACTGTTTTTT	CASIFSGTNEKLFF
NA	NA	12	TRBV20-1	TRBJ1-1	TGCAGTGCTAGTCAGGGGAGAACTGAAGCTTTCTTT	CSASQGRTEAFF
NA	NA	14	TRBV7-3	TRBJ2-3	TGTGCCAGCAGCGGCGACTCGTCGGGAGATACGCAGTATTTT	CASSGDSSGDTQYF
once	TRBD1	14	TRBV11-2	TRBJ2-1	TGTGCCAGCAGCTTAGATAGGGGGCACAATGAGCAGTTCTTC	CASSLDRGHNEQFF
NA	NA	14	TRBV5-1	TRBJ2-5	TGCGCCAGCAGCGGGAACAGGGAAGCGGAGACCCAGTACTTC	CASSGNREAETQYF
NA	NA	16	TRBV2	TRBJ2-5	TGTGCCAGCAGTGAAAGGGGCAGTTTAGGTCTCGAGACCCAGTACTTC	CASSERGSLGLETQYF
few	TRBD2	17	TRBV4-3	TRBJ2-4	TGCGCCAGCAGCCGGGATTCGGCTAGCGGAGGCAAAAACATTCAGTACTTC	CASSRDSASGGKNIQYF
few	TRBD2	15	TRBV5-4	TRBJ2-7	TGTGCCAGCAGCGCTGCGGGAGCTGTCTCTATCGAGCAGTACTTC	CASSAAGAVSIEQYF
NA	TRBD1	15	TRBV6-2/TRBV6-3	TRBJ1-3	TGTGCCAGCAGTTACTCGGGACAGGGAGGAAACACCATATATTTT	CASSYSGQGGNTIYF
NA	NA	12	TRBV19	TRBJ2-7	TGTGCCAGTAAGGGGAACTCCTACGAGCAGTACTTC	CASKGNSYEQYF
NA	NA	16	TRBV6-5	TRBJ1-2	TGTGCCAGCAGTTACCGTATTTCCAGGGTCTCCGGTGGCTACACCTTC	CASSYRISRVSGGYTF
NA	NA	18	TRBV3-1/TRBV3-2	TRBJ2-3	TGTGCCAGCAGCCCCAAGCCACGCGACTACATTAACACAGATACGCAGTATTTT	CASSPKPRDYINTDTQYF
NA	TRBD1	14	TRBV7-3	TRBJ1-2	TGTGCCAGCAGCACCGACAGGGGTCTTGATGGCTACACCTTC	CASSTDRGLDGYTF
NA	NA	11	TRBV28	TRBJ2-7	TGTGCCAGCAGTTCAATAGCCGAGCAGTACTTC	CASSSIAEQYF
few	NA	14	TRBV11-2	TRBJ1-6	TGTGCCAGCAGCTACCGGGGGAATAATTCACCCCTCCACTTT	CASSYRGNNSPLHF
NA	NA	15	TRBV27	TRBJ1-5	TGTGCCAGCAGTTTTCGCGGGAACAGAAATCAGCCCCAGCATTTT	CASSFRGNRNQPQHF
NA	NA	16	TRBV2	TRBJ1-4	TGTGCCAGCAGGCCTAACGGAAGGGGCCGCGGTGAAAAACTGTTTTTT	CASRPNGRGRGEKLFF
NA	NA	15	TRBV6-5	TRBJ2-5	TGTGCCAGCAGGGCCTACGAAAACAGGGTGGAGACCCAGTACTTC	CASRAYENRVETQYF
NA	TRBD1	12	TRBV12-3/TRBV12-4	TRBJ1-4	TGTGCCAGCAAGGACAGGGATGAAAAACTGTTTTTT	CASKDRDEKLFF
NA	TRBD1	16	TRBV7-2	TRBJ1-3	TGTGCCAGCAGCCGGTCCAGGGGGGACTCTGGAAACACCATATATTTT	CASSRSRGDSGNTIYF
once	TRBD1	16	TRBV7-9	TRBJ2-5	TGTGCCAGCAGCCCTTTGCCACAGGGGAGCCAAGAGACCCAGTACTTC	CASSPLPQGSQETQYF
NA	NA	14	TRBV9	TRBJ1-6	TGTGCCAGCAGCGACACGGGGTCAAATTCACCCCTCCACTTT	CASSDTGSNSPLHF
few	TRBD2	15	TRBV30	TRBJ2-1	TGTGCCTGGAGTGTTTTGGCGGGAGGGTCTAATGAGCAGTTCTTC	CAWSVLAGGSNEQFF
NA	NA	15	TRBV7-2	TRBJ1-4	TGTGCCAGCAGCTTAACGGGGTCAGGTGGTGAAAAACTGTTTTTT	CASSLTGSGGEKLFF